The rows below give T cell receptor beta chains drawn from one sample of a study of HIV-infected children after antiretroviral therapy interruption. TCRdb re-called the 3' RACE reads through MiXCR, storing one row per CDR3 protein. In the table there are more than 75,000 distinct CDR3 sequences, roughly 6.4% of which are singletons. The sequencing here drew on CD45RA+ CD4+ T cells from PBMCs, pooled from several time points, taken from a donor given antiretroviral therapy, either interrupted or continuous. The receptors stem from a pool of human donors with HIV. CDR3s leave out the opening cysteine and the closing phenylalanine or tryptophan. Each record gives: clone size, J gene, V gene, CDR3 protein. Only some rows state a clone size, as once, few, many or a class for expanded clones.

clone_size: NA; j_call: TRBJ2-7; v_call: TRBV7-2; cdr3_aa: ASSLKSRGVGAYEQY
clone_size: few; j_call: TRBJ2-7; v_call: TRBV30; cdr3_aa: AWSLREGAEQY
clone_size: many; j_call: TRBJ1-2; v_call: TRBV7-8; cdr3_aa: ASSLTGMVNYGYT
clone_size: many; j_call: TRBJ2-3; v_call: TRBV20-1; cdr3_aa: SARLAGVTDTQY
clone_size: many; j_call: TRBJ2-1; v_call: TRBV9; cdr3_aa: ASSVDTATGVSYNEQF
clone_size: many; j_call: TRBJ2-5; v_call: TRBV12-5; cdr3_aa: ASGLPLSDRGETQY
clone_size: NA; j_call: TRBJ2-4; v_call: TRBV6-1; cdr3_aa: ATDRAENIQY
clone_size: NA; j_call: TRBJ1-1; v_call: TRBV19; cdr3_aa: ASSIGTGTYTEAF
clone_size: NA; j_call: TRBJ1-1; v_call: TRBV27; cdr3_aa: ASSLSTGHRGPNTEAF
clone_size: many; j_call: TRBJ1-2; v_call: TRBV30; cdr3_aa: AWSVGTAYVNYGYT
clone_size: many; j_call: TRBJ2-7; v_call: TRBV7-6; cdr3_aa: ASSLNPDPAEQY
clone_size: many; j_call: TRBJ2-7; v_call: TRBV20-1; cdr3_aa: SAAIGSFYEQY
clone_size: few; j_call: TRBJ2-2; v_call: TRBV3-1; cdr3_aa: ASSQEPRTGTGTGELF
clone_size: many; j_call: TRBJ2-1; v_call: TRBV27; cdr3_aa: ASTGGDRVRQF
clone_size: few; j_call: TRBJ2-3; v_call: TRBV28; cdr3_aa: ASSPPLPGGSTDTQY
clone_size: many; j_call: TRBJ1-3; v_call: TRBV15; cdr3_aa: ATSRDPTSSGNTIY
clone_size: many; j_call: TRBJ2-1; v_call: TRBV11-3; cdr3_aa: ASSADRPFSTYNEQF
clone_size: many; j_call: TRBJ2-7; v_call: TRBV20-1; cdr3_aa: SAPGTGFHEQY
clone_size: many; j_call: TRBJ2-7; v_call: TRBV12-5; cdr3_aa: ASGLPRTSSYEQY
clone_size: many; j_call: TRBJ2-7; v_call: TRBV2; cdr3_aa: ASRKGESSYEQY
clone_size: NA; j_call: TRBJ2-3; v_call: TRBV7-2; cdr3_aa: ASRRGGSTDTQY
clone_size: few; j_call: TRBJ2-1; v_call: TRBV24-1; cdr3_aa: ATSVTSGSGQGLANEQF
clone_size: few; j_call: TRBJ1-5; v_call: TRBV15; cdr3_aa: ATSRDRGAGQPQH
clone_size: many; j_call: TRBJ1-2; v_call: TRBV20-1; cdr3_aa: SARDARLGTGGGYT
clone_size: many; j_call: TRBJ2-4; v_call: TRBV20-1; cdr3_aa: SASRQGRGRASENIQY
clone_size: NA; j_call: TRBJ2-3; v_call: TRBV20-1; cdr3_aa: SARDPLTSGPTDTQY
clone_size: NA; j_call: TRBJ2-7; v_call: TRBV5-8; cdr3_aa: ASSLRASGGFSYEQY
clone_size: few; j_call: TRBJ2-3; v_call: TRBV10-3; cdr3_aa: AISADSSTDTQY
clone_size: NA; j_call: TRBJ2-5; v_call: TRBV29-1; cdr3_aa: SVSSGGETQY
clone_size: many; j_call: TRBJ1-2; v_call: TRBV27; cdr3_aa: ASSFSTAGYGYT
clone_size: NA; j_call: TRBJ2-1; v_call: TRBV3-1; cdr3_aa: ASSQDEGGDNEQF
clone_size: many; j_call: TRBJ2-2; v_call: TRBV12-3/TRBV12-4; cdr3_aa: ASSPDRGRSGIGELF
clone_size: many; j_call: TRBJ1-6; v_call: TRBV3-1; cdr3_aa: ASSQVGATDSPLH
clone_size: few; j_call: TRBJ1-4; v_call: TRBV19; cdr3_aa: ATATGNFATNEKLF
clone_size: many; j_call: TRBJ1-1; v_call: TRBV20-1; cdr3_aa: SADKQGGNTEAF
clone_size: few; j_call: TRBJ1-4; v_call: TRBV7-2; cdr3_aa: ASSSKTGFNEKLF
clone_size: many; j_call: TRBJ2-7; v_call: TRBV14; cdr3_aa: ASSPRHPGTGAAYEQY
clone_size: few; j_call: TRBJ2-3; v_call: TRBV29-1; cdr3_aa: SICVLLLEPTQY
clone_size: NA; j_call: TRBJ2-1; v_call: TRBV5-6; cdr3_aa: ASSFGFSAYNEQF
clone_size: few; j_call: TRBJ2-2; v_call: TRBV2; cdr3_aa: ASSIVQNLGELF
clone_size: many; j_call: TRBJ2-1; v_call: TRBV24-1; cdr3_aa: ATSDSGTSGYNEQF
clone_size: NA; j_call: TRBJ2-7; v_call: TRBV19; cdr3_aa: ASSIRGTGRNEQY
clone_size: many; j_call: TRBJ2-7; v_call: TRBV20-1; cdr3_aa: SALRDRVTTEQY
clone_size: medium-sized; j_call: TRBJ1-5; v_call: TRBV23-1; cdr3_aa: ASSLGRNPNDSNQPQH
clone_size: few; j_call: TRBJ1-2; v_call: TRBV10-1; cdr3_aa: ANTDQNRGVNYGYT
clone_size: many; j_call: TRBJ2-1; v_call: TRBV4-3; cdr3_aa: ASKGQGPYNEQF
clone_size: many; j_call: TRBJ1-5; v_call: TRBV12-3/TRBV12-4; cdr3_aa: ASSLNVQPQH
clone_size: many; j_call: TRBJ1-4; v_call: TRBV29-1; cdr3_aa: SVDNGGEKLF
clone_size: many; j_call: TRBJ2-3; v_call: TRBV10-3; cdr3_aa: AISESKGRITQY
clone_size: many; j_call: TRBJ2-7; v_call: TRBV7-2; cdr3_aa: ASSSRGTTFEQY
clone_size: NA; j_call: TRBJ1-5; v_call: TRBV30; cdr3_aa: AWSVTGGQPQH
clone_size: few; j_call: TRBJ2-7; v_call: TRBV28; cdr3_aa: ASTSFLGRVGGEQY
clone_size: many; j_call: TRBJ1-5; v_call: TRBV7-8; cdr3_aa: ASSLVQGARQPQH
clone_size: NA; j_call: TRBJ1-5; v_call: TRBV6-5; cdr3_aa: ASSSGEHQPQH
clone_size: many; j_call: TRBJ1-1; v_call: TRBV19; cdr3_aa: ASSTTRAVNTEAF
clone_size: many; j_call: TRBJ2-3; v_call: TRBV11-2; cdr3_aa: ASSFGRHSSTDTQY